These 5 T cell receptor beta chains originate from one sample sequenced in a study of T cells in tuberculosis. Measured with immunoSEQ multiplex PCR; TCRdb has only the in-frame clones, and not every one. Among 25,000 to 35,000 clones, 90% were seen once, and the ten largest hold around 5.7%. Sequences were obtained from PBMCs. The receptors here all came from a donor aged 10-35 years with latent tuberculosis or without tuberculosis infection.

The chain is built from TRBV19 and TRBJ1-6, with D perhaps TRBD1 (6 bases). Germline CDR1 and CDR2: LNHDA and SQIVND (reference sequence). The CDR3 runs 14 residues. Trimming cost V 3 bases and J 10 bases, with 13 bases left between them. This CDR3 is CASSIGAGESPLHF. The CDR3 coding sequence is TGTGCCAGTAGTATTGGGGCAGGGGAATCACCCCTCCACTTT.

This rearrangement joins TRBV5-4 to TRBJ2-2, with D unclear. This CDR3 comprises 13 residues. The ends were cut back, 9 bases at V and 7 bases at J, with 16 bases in the middle. The germline CDR1 and CDR2 sequences are SGHNT and YYREEE (reference sequence). The CDR3 loop reads CAIQSERLGELFF. In nucleotides, the CDR3 is TGTGCCATCCAATCGGAGCGCCTCGGGGAGCTGTTTTTT.

This clone came up once. The chain couples TRBV4-1 to TRBJ2-7, with TRBD1 matching 9 bases. Germline CDR1 reads MGHRA; CDR2 reads YSYEKL. J was trimmed by 3 bases and V by 3 bases; bases with no gene match: 3. This CDR3 comprises 14 residues. CDR3 sequence: CASSHRQGDYEQYF. CDR3 coding DNA: TGCGCCAGCAGCCACAGACAGGGGGACTACGAGCAGTACTTC.

There are a few counts of this clone. The V and J genes are TRBV10-1 and TRBJ1-2, with D maybe TRBD1 (6 bases). The CDR3 length is 14 residues. Germline lookup yields CDR1 WNHNN and CDR2 SYGVQD (reference sequence). V was clipped by 5 bases and J by 1 base, with 11 bases between them. DNA of the CDR3: TGCGCCAGCAGTACGTACAGGGTTAACTATGGCTACACCTTC. Amino acids: CASSTYRVNYGYTF.

A few counts support this clone. V and J are TRBV6-6 and TRBJ2-1; D is unclear. Germline values: CDR1 MNHNY, CDR2 SVGAGI (reference sequence). Trimming stripped 5 bases from V and 7 bases from J, with 6 bases between. This CDR3 has 11 residues. CDR3 sequence reads: CASSLSNEQFF. CDR3 sequence (DNA): TGTGCCAGCAGTCTATCGAATGAGCAGTTCTTC.